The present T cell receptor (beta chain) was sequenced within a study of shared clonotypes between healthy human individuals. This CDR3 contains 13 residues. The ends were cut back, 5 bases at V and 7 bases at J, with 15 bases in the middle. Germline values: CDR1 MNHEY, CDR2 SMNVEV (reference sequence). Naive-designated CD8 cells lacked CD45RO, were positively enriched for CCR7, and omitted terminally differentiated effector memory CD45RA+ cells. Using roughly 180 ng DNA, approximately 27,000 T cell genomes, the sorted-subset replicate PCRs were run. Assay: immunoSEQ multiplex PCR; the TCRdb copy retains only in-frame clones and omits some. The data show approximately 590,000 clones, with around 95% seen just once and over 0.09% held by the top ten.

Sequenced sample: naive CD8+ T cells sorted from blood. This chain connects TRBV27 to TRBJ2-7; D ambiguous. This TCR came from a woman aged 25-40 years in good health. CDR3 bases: TGTGCCAGCAGTGGGTTACCCGTCTGGGAGCAGTACTTC. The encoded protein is CASSGLPVWEQYF.